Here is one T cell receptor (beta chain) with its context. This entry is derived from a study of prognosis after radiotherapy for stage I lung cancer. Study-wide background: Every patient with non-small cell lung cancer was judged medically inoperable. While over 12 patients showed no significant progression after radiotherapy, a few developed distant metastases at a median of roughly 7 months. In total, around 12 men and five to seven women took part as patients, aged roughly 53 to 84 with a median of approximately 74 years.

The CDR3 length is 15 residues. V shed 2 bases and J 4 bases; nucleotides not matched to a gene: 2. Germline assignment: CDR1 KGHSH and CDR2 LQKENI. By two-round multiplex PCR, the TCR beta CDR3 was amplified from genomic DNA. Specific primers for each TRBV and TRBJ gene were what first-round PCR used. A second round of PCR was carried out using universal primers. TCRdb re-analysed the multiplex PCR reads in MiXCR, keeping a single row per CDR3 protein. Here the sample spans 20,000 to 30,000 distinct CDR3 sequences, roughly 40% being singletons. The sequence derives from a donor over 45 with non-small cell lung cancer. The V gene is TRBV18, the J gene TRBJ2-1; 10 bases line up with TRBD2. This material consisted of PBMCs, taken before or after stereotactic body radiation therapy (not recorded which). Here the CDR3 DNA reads TGTGCCAGCTCACCAGGACTAGCGGAATACAATGAGCAGTTCTTC. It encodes CASSPGLAEYNEQFF.